The 29 T cell receptor beta chains reported below all come from one sample, sequenced in a study of T cells in localized non-small cell lung cancer. Generated by immunoSEQ multiplex PCR, the TCRdb table keeps only in-frame clones and is missing some. The data show about 21,000 clones, with over 75% seen just once and 25% to 30% held by the top ten. The sample in question was peripheral blood mononuclear cells, obtained before any cancer treatment. These receptors came from a male donor older than 55 with stage II lung adenocarcinoma.

The gene calls are TRBV11-3 and TRBJ2-3; D gene uncertain. V was shortened by 3 bases and J by 1 base, with 8 bases between the two germline ends. The germline V gene encodes CDR1 SGHNT and CDR2 YENEEA. CDR3 length: 14 residues. The CDR3 loop reads CASSFEGGTDTQYF. The CDR3 region has the DNA TGTGCCAGCAGCTTTGAAGGCGGCACAGATACGCAGTATTTT.

V is TRBV7-9 and J is TRBJ1-1; D is unresolved. In germline, CDR1 is SEHNR, CDR2 FQNEAQ (reference sequence). CDR3 size: 13 residues. The ends were cut back, 10 bases at V and 2 bases at J, with 14 bases in the middle. The CDR3 nucleotides are TGTGCCACCCTGCCGGACCGAAACACTGAAGCTTTCTTT. This sequence encodes CATLPDRNTEAFF.

The chain carries TRBV5-6 and TRBJ2-1; TRBD1 matches 7 bases. Looked up from germline, CDR1 is SGHDT and CDR2 is YYEEEE. After removal of 0 bases from V and 4 bases from J, the junction contained 1 base not matched to a gene. This CDR3 is built from 14 residues. CDR3 in DNA: TGTGCCAGCAGCTTGGTACAGGGGTACAATGAGCAGTTCTTC. Its protein product is CASSLVQGYNEQFF.

This chain uses TRBV6-1 with TRBJ1-2; TRBD1 matches 9 bases. The CDR3 totals 14 residues. CDR1 and CDR2 (germline): MNHNS, SASEGT. The V segment lost 5 bases and the J segment 5 bases; nucleotides outside the gene matches: 6. This chain's CDR3 is CASSRQGDWYGYTF. CDR3 nucleotide sequence: TGTGCCAGCAGTCGACAGGGGGATTGGTATGGCTACACCTTC.

This clone was counted only a few times. V usage is TRBV7-9 and J usage is TRBJ2-7, with D possibly being TRBD1 or TRBD2 (7 bases each). Germline V gives CDR1 SEHNR, CDR2 FQNEAQ (reference sequence). CDR3 length equals 11 residues. With 5 bases removed from V and 13 bases from J, the gap between germline ends came to 15 bases. The CDR3 protein is CASSQGGMCYF. DNA of the CDR3: TGTGCCAGCAGCCAGGGGGGGATGTGTTACTTC.

The CDR3 loop reads CASSFQLAEGLGYEQFF. DNA for the CDR3: TGTGCCAGCAGTTTTCAACTAGCGGAGGGGCTGGGGTATGAGCAGTTCTTC. The chain couples TRBV27 to TRBJ2-1; 8 bases agree with TRBD2. The CDR3 sequence is 17 residues long. The V segment lost 3 bases and the J segment 8 bases; nucleotides outside the gene matches: 15. Germline V CDR1 and CDR2: MNHEY, SMNVEV (reference sequence).

J is TRBJ2-5 and V is TRBV5-1; D is unresolved. This CDR3 contains 15 residues. Germline CDR1 reads SGHRS; CDR2 reads YFSETQ. Trimming took 4 bases from V and 5 from J, leaving 18 bases between them. CDR3: CASSGGVGSLETQYF. The DNA for the CDR3 is TGCGCCAGCAGCGGCGGCGTAGGCAGCTTGGAGACCCAGTACTTC.

This sequence joins TRBV25-1 and TRBJ1-1; unclear D gene. There are 13 residues in the CDR3. The V end lost 3 bases, the J end lost 0 bases, and 5 bases lay between the germline ends. Germline V lookup: CDR1 MGHDK, CDR2 SYGVNS. As DNA, the CDR3 is TGTGCCAGCAGTGACCAGTTGAACACTGAAGCTTTCTTT. Residues: CASSDQLNTEAFF.

This chain uses TRBV4-1 with TRBJ1-1, with D perhaps matching TRBD1 (5 bases). The germline V and J ends were trimmed by 6 bases and 3 bases, with 17 bases remaining between them. The CDR3 runs 15 residues. Germline CDR1 MGHRA, CDR2 YSYEKL. The CDR3 is CASSPETADYTEAFF. In DNA, the CDR3 is TGCGCCAGCAGTCCCGAGACAGCCGATTACACTGAAGCTTTCTTT.

This chain joins TRBV15 and TRBJ2-1; D tentatively fits TRBD1 or TRBD2 (5 bases each). This CDR3 has 15 amino acids. The V gene's germline CDR1 is LNHNV and CDR2 YYDKDF (reference sequence). Trimming stripped 3 bases from V and 3 bases from J, with 12 bases between. The CDR3 bases are TGTGCCACCAGCAGGTTCCAGGGAGTCTACAATGAGCAGTTCTTC. Translation: CATSRFQGVYNEQFF.

With respect to this clone: Other DNA sequences in the sample encode the same CDR3. V usage is TRBV9 and J usage is TRBJ2-1; TRBD2 aligns across 7 bases. The CDR3 runs 14 residues. Germline values: CDR1 SGDLS, CDR2 YYNGEE. Trimming at V came to 0 bases and at J to 7 bases, leaving 4 bases not matched to a gene. This chain's CDR3 is CASSVGGSGNEQFF. CDR3 nucleotides: TGTGCCAGCAGCGTAGGGGGTAGCGGGAATGAGCAGTTCTTC.

J is TRBJ2-1 and V is TRBV27, with D unclear. This CDR3 is built from 11 residues. Germline V CDR1 and CDR2: MNHEY, SMNVEV (reference sequence). Trimming stripped 5 bases from V and 9 bases from J, with 8 bases between. The CDR3 nucleotides are TGTGCCAGCAGTGATTATGGTGAGCAGTTCTTC. Residues: CASSDYGEQFF.

V gene TRBV2 combines with J gene TRBJ2-5, with D tentatively TRBD1 or TRBD2 (6 bases each). The CDR3 consists of 17 residues. Germline CDR1 reads SNHLY; CDR2 reads FYNNEI. The germline V and J ends were trimmed by 7 bases and 1 base, with 22 bases remaining between them. CDR3 sequence reads: CASKILRGDPTQETQYF. CDR3 nucleotide sequence: TGTGCCAGCAAAATCCTGAGGGGGGACCCGACCCAAGAGACCCAGTACTTC.

V usage is TRBV4-1 and J usage is TRBJ1-2; D uncertain. The CDR3 covers 15 residues. Germline V lookup: CDR1 MGHRA, CDR2 YSYEKL. Trimming removed 4 bases from V and 8 bases from J, with 20 bases in between. In DNA form, the CDR3 reads TGCGCCAGCAGCCTTTATGCAGGTATATTCGTAGGCTACACCTTC. It encodes CASSLYAGIFVGYTF.

The rearrangement joins TRBV29-1 to TRBJ1-5; D is perhaps TRBD1 (6 bases). This CDR3 has 15 amino acids. The V end lost 4 bases, the J end lost 2 bases, and 15 bases lay between the germline ends. Per germline, CDR1 SQVTM and CDR2 ANQGSEA. In nucleotides, the CDR3 is TGCAGCGTTGCGGGGGGCTTTTTGGGCAATCAGCCCCAGCATTTT. This codes for CSVAGGFLGNQPQHF.

In this sample, this clone turned up once. The rearrangement joins TRBV29-1 to TRBJ2-5; TRBD2 aligns across 9 bases. V gave up 6 bases and J gave up 5 bases; unmatched junction bases: 4. This CDR3 has 12 amino acids. Germline CDR1 is SQVTM and CDR2 is ANQGSEA. The CDR3: CSVLAGLETQYF. The CDR3 bases are TGCAGCGTCCTAGCGGGACTGGAGACCCAGTACTTC. Full variable domain (outside the CDR3, taken from reference TRBV29-1 and TRBJ2-5): SAVISQKPSRDICQRGTSLTIQCQVDSQVTMMFWYRQQPGQSLTLIATANQGSEATYESGFVIDKFPISRPNLTFSTLTVSNMSPEDSSIYLCSVLAGLETQYFGPGTRLLVL.

The rearrangement joins TRBV2 to TRBJ2-1, with a tentative D call TRBD2 (6 bases). The germline V gene encodes CDR1 SNHLY and CDR2 FYNNEI. Between the trimmed V and J ends, which lost 7 bases and 3 bases, there was a span of 10 bases. The CDR3 loop spans 13 amino acids. As DNA, the CDR3 is TGTGCCAGCATCAGCGGGTACTACAATGAGCAGTTCTTC. Amino acid sequence: CASISGYYNEQFF.

The CDR3 loop is CASSPTMRAEAFF. The CDR3 DNA is TGTGCCAGCAGTCCTACTATGCGGGCTGAAGCTTTCTTT. The rearrangement joins TRBV11-3 to TRBJ1-1; D uncertain. Germline values: CDR1 SGHNT, CDR2 YENEEA. Trimming removed 6 bases at V and 6 bases at J, with 14 bases between. This CDR3 region has 13 residues.

The chain links TRBV5-1 to TRBJ2-5; D uncertain. The length of the CDR3 is 13 residues. CDR1 and CDR2 (germline): SGHRS, YFSETQ. V lost 7 bases and J lost 5, with 15 bases in between. CDR3 in amino acids: CASAGEARETQYF. DNA of the CDR3: TGCGCCAGCGCAGGCGAGGCACGGGAGACCCAGTACTTC.

This sequence joins TRBV28 and TRBJ1-2; TRBD1 aligns across 7 bases. The CDR3 consists of 12 residues. With 7 bases clipped from V and 8 bases from J, the junction kept 7 bases outside the gene matches. Germline V CDR1 and CDR2: MDHEN, SYDVKM. The CDR3 region is CASTSRGYGYTF. CDR3 coding DNA: TGTGCCAGCACCTCCAGGGGGTACGGCTACACCTTC.

This chain uses TRBV5-4 with TRBJ2-3; TRBD2 matches at 10 bases. The germline gives CDR1 SGHNT, CDR2 YYREEE (reference sequence). The CDR3 consists of 17 residues. V lost 2 bases to trimming and J lost 3 bases; unmatched junction nucleotides: 9. The CDR3 DNA is TGTGCCAGCAGCTTCCTAGCGGGAGATTTAGGTACAGATACGCAGTATTTT. Translating it yields CASSFLAGDLGTDTQYF.

The CDR3 DNA follows: TGTGCCAGCAGTCCCGGTCGCAAACTTTGGGGCGAGCAGTACTTC. Residues: CASSPGRKLWGEQYF. The chain couples TRBV7-9 to TRBJ2-7, with D unresolved. CDR1 and CDR2 from the germline V gene are SEHNR and FQNEAQ (reference sequence). The CDR3 sequence is 15 residues long. Trimming cost V 6 bases and J 6 bases, with 21 bases left between them.

The chain is built from TRBV29-1 and TRBJ1-4; D remains unclear. The ends were cut back, 4 bases at V and 8 bases at J, with 17 bases in the middle. The length of the CDR3 is 14 residues. The germline gives CDR1 SQVTM, CDR2 ANQGSEA. The CDR3 loop reads CSVVSAERGEKLFF. The CDR3 nucleotides read TGCAGCGTTGTAAGCGCAGAGAGAGGAGAAAAACTGTTTTTT.

The chain is built from TRBV11-2 and TRBJ2-1, with a possible D match to TRBD2 (6 bases). From germline, CDR1 is SGHAT and CDR2 FQNNGV. The CDR3 runs 13 residues. V was trimmed by 5 bases and J by 6 bases, leaving 11 bases between them. CDR3 nucleotide sequence: TGTGCCAGCAGCCCCCGGGGAGGCAATGAGCAGTTCTTC. Amino acids: CASSPRGGNEQFF.

The chain couples TRBV19 to TRBJ2-1; tentatively, D is TRBD2 (5 bases). The germline gives CDR1 LNHDA, CDR2 SQIVND (reference sequence). V gave up 6 bases and J gave up 2 bases, with 14 bases separating them. This CDR3 has 15 amino acids. CDR3 coding DNA: TGTGCCAGTAGCGAGGAGGCGTTCCCCTACAATGAGCAGTTCTTC. Translation: CASSEEAFPYNEQFF.

Worth noting for this clone: The junction differs from germline at one of its ends, possibly a read error. J is TRBJ2-7 and V is TRBV2; a possible D gene is TRBD1 (6 bases). Germline V lookup: CDR1 SNHLY, CDR2 FYNNEI. CDR3 length: 13 amino acids. The CDR3 protein is CASSASLRGMLNF. The CDR3 DNA reads TGTGCCAGCAGTGCAAGTCTAAGGGGGATGTTGAACTTC.

The chain combines TRBV28 with TRBJ2-7; D might be TRBD2 (6 bases). Trimming took 3 bases from V and 5 from J, leaving 17 bases between them. The CDR3 sequence is 15 residues long. Germline V gene lookup returns CDR1 MDHEN and CDR2 SYDVKM. The CDR3 DNA is TGTGCCAGCAGTTTTCCTTCCGGGAGCAAGGACGAGCAGTACTTC. Translating it yields CASSFPSGSKDEQYF.

This chain joins TRBV7-6 and TRBJ2-3; possibly TRBD2 for D (6 bases). The length of the CDR3 is 16 residues. V was cut by 0 bases and J by 5 bases, with 15 bases left in between. Germline CDR1 and CDR2: SGHVS and FNYEAQ. For the CDR3, the DNA is TGTGCCAGCAGCTTAGCGTCTAGCGTCGTGGTAGATACGCAGTATTTT. Amino acid sequence: CASSLASSVVVDTQYF.

The rearrangement joins TRBV7-8 to TRBJ1-4; D might be TRBD1 (5 bases). The CDR3 extends over 14 amino acids. Looked up from germline, CDR1 is SGHVS and CDR2 is FQNEAQ. V lost 5 bases and J 6 bases, leaving 13 bases between the germline ends. The CDR3 nucleotides read TGTGCCAGCAGCCGGGACGGACGTCATGAAAAACTGTTTTTT. Its protein is CASSRDGRHEKLFF.